This entry features one T cell receptor (beta chain) sequence. What it binds is not known. The CDR3 loop spans 13 amino acids. Germline V gene data show CDR1 as LNHNV and CDR2 as YYDKDF (reference sequence). The V end lost 4 bases, the J end lost 7 bases, and 13 bases lay between the germline ends. This sample was included in a study of shared clonotypes between healthy human individuals. Findings of the study overall: Naive subsets, compared against memory subsets, generally had larger estimated richness values. Clonotype sharing among donors likely depends on sequencing depth.

Every immunoSEQ plate was one replicate of a subset's evenly spread DNA. The assay was immunoSEQ multiplex PCR, and TCRdb's table has in-frame clones only and misses some. The sample consists of about 2 million clones, over 85% of them appearing once. Naive CD8 populations comprised CD45RO-negative cells positively selected for CCR7, excluding terminally differentiated effector memory CD45RA+ cells. The TCR sequence derives from a man younger than 30 in good health. The chain has TRBV15 and TRBJ1-1, with a tentative D call TRBD1 (5 bases). The sequencing sample was made of naive CD8+ T cells sorted from blood. Here the CDR3 reads CATSNKGQHEAFF. The CDR3 DNA reads as TGTGCCACCAGCAATAAGGGGCAACATGAAGCTTTCTTT.